This T cell receptor beta chain stems from a study of cytomegalovirus exposure and HLA in healthy donors. Study-level points and caveats: It is likely that the observed cluster of highly shared sequence variants was a sequencing artifact.

A remark on this clone: No antigen is known for it.

Trimming took 6 bases from V and 5 from J, leaving 13 bases between them. There are 13 residues in the CDR3. Germline V gives CDR1 SGHTA, CDR2 FQGNSA. The PCR contained 60 Vbeta and 13 Jbeta primers. Only in-frame clones appear in the TCRdb table, and some are missing; sequencing was by immunoSEQ multiplex PCR. This table holds some 200,000 clones, over 70% found once. The chain uses TRBV7-2 and TRBJ1-2; tentative D call: TRBD1 (6 bases). The sequencing input was PBMCs. This TCR was recovered from a man aged 45 to 65 in good health and CMV-seronegative. The CDR3 loop is CASSEDSRYGYTF. Here the CDR3 DNA reads TGTGCCAGCAGTGAGGACAGCCGTTATGGCTACACCTTC.